This TCR beta chain was obtained from a study of blood T cell repertoires in COVID-19. Whole-study context: From T cells, B-cell-depleted T cells, or PBMCs came the material, which was cDNA or gDNA.

Per the study methods: Reference gene primer amplification yielded estimated nucleated cell counts. Sequencing used immunoSEQ multiplex PCR; TCRdb keeps in-frame clones, though not all of them. That table supplies the V and J calls and clone size; D and trimming were determined from the DNA. This sample carries roughly 150,000 clones, over 75% of them seen once, and the ten largest clones take 6.9%. Seattle patients were enrolled during active infection and followed longitudinally. The germline CDR1 and CDR2 sequences are SGHTA and FQGNSA. This CDR3 spans 15 amino acids. Trimming removed 5 bases from V and 1 base from J, with 12 bases in between.

Sequenced material: peripheral blood. J is TRBJ2-1 and V is TRBV7-2; D gene unclear. This sequence was found in a man older than 75 with COVID-19, enrolled during active disease. This CDR3 is CASSIRMGSYNEQFF. CDR3 coding DNA: TGTGCCAGCAGCATCAGGATGGGTTCCTACAATGAGCAGTTCTTC.